Presented here are 7 T cell receptor beta chains from one specimen sequenced in a study of blood T cells in healthy people across ages. Primed by a sample-barcoded 5' primer and a J-beta primer mix, a second PCR proceeded for about 6 to 12 cycles. TCRdb itself ran the 5' RACE reads through MiXCR, one entry per CDR3 protein. This table has under 850,000 distinct CDR3 sequences, 36% appearing once. Sequenced material: blood. These receptors were collected from a man younger than 35 in good health.

The chain links TRBV20-1 to TRBJ1-6, with 8 bases lining up with TRBD1. The CDR3 covers 17 residues. Germline CDR1 reads DFQATT; CDR2 reads SNEGSKA (reference sequence). Unmatched junction bases numbered 10, after V lost 1 base and J lost 5 bases. DNA of the CDR3: TGCAGTGCTAGAGTGTTTCCGGGACAGGAGAATAATTCACCCCTCCACTTT. Amino acid sequence: CSARVFPGQENNSPLHF.

About this clonotype itself: A much larger clone sits a single nucleotide away, making a read error possible. The chain carries TRBV10-3 and TRBJ2-7; D assignment may be TRBD1 or TRBD2 (5 bases each). CDR3 size: 14 residues. CDR1 is ENHRY, CDR2 SYGVKD, per germline. Trimming removed 6 bases from V and 3 bases from J, with 15 bases in between. The CDR3 coding sequence is TGTGCCATCAGGGGACCTCAGCTATTCTACGAGCAGTACTTC. Its protein product is CAIRGPQLFYEQYF.

This clonotype has a single count. This chain joins TRBV7-9 and TRBJ2-7; weak D call: TRBD1 (5 bases). Trimming took off 1 base at V and 3 bases at J, with 10 bases between the two ends. There are 14 residues in the CDR3. Germline CDR1 SEHNR, CDR2 FQNEAQ (reference sequence). Here the CDR3 DNA reads TGTGCCAGCAGCTTAGGGCAGGGCCTCTACGAGCAGTACTTC. It encodes CASSLGQGLYEQYF.

The J gene is TRBJ2-5, the V gene TRBV20-1; 9 bases line up with TRBD2. V shed 4 bases and J 11 bases; nucleotides not matched to a gene: 14. The CDR3 extends over 14 amino acids. Germline V lookup: CDR1 DFQATT, CDR2 SNEGSKA (reference sequence). Here the CDR3 DNA reads TGCAGTGCTATTCTAGCGGGGAACTACAATGAGCAGTACTTC. This encodes CSAILAGNYNEQYF.

The chain uses TRBV7-2 and TRBJ2-5; 13 nucleotides line up with TRBD2. In germline, CDR1 is SGHTA, CDR2 FQGNSA. After removal of 0 bases from V and 2 bases from J, the junction contained 3 bases not matched to a gene. CDR3 length: 17 residues. The CDR3: CASSLALGLAGQETQYF. The DNA of the CDR3 is TGTGCCAGCAGCTTAGCGCTGGGACTAGCGGGGCAAGAGACCCAGTACTTC.

The chain joins TRBV20-1 to TRBJ1-2; TRBD1 matches 8 bases. The CDR3 covers 14 residues. From germline, CDR1 is DFQATT and CDR2 SNEGSKA (reference sequence). With 3 bases clipped from V and 6 bases from J, the junction kept 9 bases outside the gene matches. DNA of the CDR3: TGCAGTGCTAGTTCCAGGGGGCGTTATCATGGCTACACCTTC. Translated, it gives CSASSRGRYHGYTF.

The chain recombines TRBV2 with TRBJ1-1; D is perhaps TRBD1 (5 bases). V was clipped by 6 bases and J by 2 bases, with 10 bases between them. Germline CDR1 SNHLY, CDR2 FYNNEI. The CDR3 is 13 residues long. The CDR3 coding sequence is TGTGCCAGCAGGTCGGGGCCTAACACTGAAGCTTTCTTT. Protein sequence: CASRSGPNTEAFF.